The TCR beta chain described here comes from a study of T cells in Graves' hyperthyroidism and ophthalmopathy. Study-wide results and caveats: Through a model of 13 V-J features, ophthalmopathy was separated from stable hyperthyroidism.

The J segment lost 5 bases and the V segment lost 6 bases, leaving 17 bases of the junction unmatched. The germline V gene encodes CDR1 MDHEN and CDR2 SYDVKM. The CDR3 is 17 residues long. About this clonotype: Its specificity is not known.

RNA transcripts gave rise to amplified TCR beta CDR3 regions. HTBI primers were employed in a first-round RT-PCR of the TCR CDR3. TCRdb reprocessed the multiplex PCR reads via MiXCR and lists one record per CDR3 protein. The table includes roughly 510,000 distinct CDR3 sequences, around 50% detected once. The receptor comes from an adult woman with Graves' disease, either hyperthyroidism or ophthalmopathy (not recorded which). Sequencing was performed on peripheral blood or thyroid tissue (not recorded which). The V and J genes are TRBV28 and TRBJ2-5, with 8 bases lining up with TRBD1. The CDR3 bases are TGTGCCAGCAGAGGATGGGGCCCGGGACAGGAGGGGGAGACCCAGTACTTC. Encoded protein: CASRGWGPGQEGETQYF.